This passage covers 15 T cell receptor beta chains from one sample sequenced in a study of blood T cells in healthy people across ages. A second roughly 6 to 12 cycle PCR used barcoded and J-beta primers. TCRdb re-called the 5' RACE reads with MiXCR, one entry per CDR3 protein. The sample lists about 680,000 distinct CDR3 sequences; approximately 49% were seen once. The specimen was blood. These receptors were obtained from a woman aged 60 to 75 in good health.

In nucleotides, the CDR3 is TGTGCCAGCAACGATGGGGCAAAAAAGCAGTTCTTC. Protein product: CASNDGAKKQFF. The chain combines TRBV7-3 with TRBJ2-1, with D maybe TRBD1 (5 bases). The germline V and J ends were trimmed by 7 bases and 11 bases, with 15 bases remaining between them. Germline loops: CDR1 SGHTA, CDR2 FQGTGA. The length of the CDR3 is 12 residues.

The CDR3 DNA follows: TGCGCCAGCAGCGACAGGACAGGGGAGGACGAGCAGTACTTC. Its translation: CASSDRTGEDEQYF. V is TRBV5-1 and J is TRBJ2-5; 9 nucleotides line up with TRBD1. The J call is in doubt because the DNA end fits TRBJ2-7 better. Germline lookup yields CDR1 SGHRS and CDR2 YFSETQ. The CDR3 has 14 residues.

This clonotype was observed many times. This may be a read error, as it is one base from a much larger clone. The CDR3 sequence: CASSLVGGGAYEQYF. The CDR3 DNA is TGTGCCAGCAGCTTAGTGGGAGGGGGCGCGTACGAGCAGTACTTC. The chain couples TRBV7-9 to TRBJ2-7, with D possibly being TRBD1 or TRBD2 (7 bases each). The CDR3 has 15 residues. Per germline, CDR1 SEHNR and CDR2 FQNEAQ (reference sequence). The V gene lost 1 base and the J gene lost 4 bases, with 14 bases spanning the gap.

This clonotype was seen only a few times. The V call is TRBV5-4, the J call TRBJ1-1, with D possibly matching TRBD1 (5 bases). In germline, CDR1 is SGHNT, CDR2 YYREEE (reference sequence). The CDR3 runs to 16 residues. Trimming took off 0 bases at V and 1 base at J, with 13 bases between the two ends. CDR3 coding DNA: TGTGCCAGCAGCTTGGGTGGGGGACGTACGAACACTGAAGCTTTCTTT. It specifies CASSLGGGRTNTEAFF.

The V and J genes are TRBV25-1 and TRBJ2-7; a weak D match, TRBD1 (5 bases). Germline V gene sequence: CDR1 MGHDK, CDR2 SYGVNS. The CDR3 runs 13 residues. V lost 6 bases, J lost 0 bases, and 9 bases lay in between. The CDR3 is CASRDKSSYEQYF. The CDR3 coding sequence is TGTGCCAGCAGGGACAAGAGCTCCTACGAGCAGTACTTC.

This chain joins TRBV20-1 and TRBJ2-7; a possible D gene is TRBD2 (5 bases). The CDR3 sequence is 13 residues long. The germline V gene has CDR1 DFQATT and CDR2 SNEGSKA (reference sequence). V was cut by 2 bases and J by 3 bases, with 11 bases left in between. The CDR3 loop reads CSARTRGNYEQYF. The CDR3 DNA reads as TGCAGTGCTAGAACCCGGGGAAACTACGAGCAGTACTTC.

V gene TRBV7-2 combines with J gene TRBJ2-5; D call uncertain. Germline V gene sequence: CDR1 SGHTA, CDR2 FQGNSA. There are 13 residues in the CDR3. The V and J ends lost 2 bases and 2 bases respectively, with 6 bases between them. The CDR3 reads CASSLYRQETQYF. CDR3 DNA sequence: TGTGCCAGCAGCTTATACAGACAAGAGACCCAGTACTTC.

This chain uses TRBV4-2 with TRBJ2-7, with D unresolved. The CDR3 has 14 amino acids. Germline-derived CDR1 and CDR2 are LGHNA and YNFKEQ. V lost 7 bases and J lost 0, with 13 bases in between. CDR3 in amino acids: CASIPYLSSYEQYF. The CDR3 nucleotides are TGTGCCAGCATCCCCTATCTCAGCTCCTACGAGCAGTACTTC.

The chain joins TRBV12-3 or TRBV12-4 to TRBJ1-1; D unclear. The CDR3 contains 15 residues. V was trimmed by 2 bases and J by 3 bases, leaving 13 bases between them. The CDR3 is CASSLRFTRDTEAFF. CDR3 bases: TGTGCCAGCAGTTTACGGTTTACACGGGACACTGAAGCTTTCTTT.

The chain couples TRBV6-2 or TRBV6-3 to TRBJ2-2; D is uncertain. CDR3 length: 13 amino acids. Trimming removed 3 bases at V and 0 bases at J, with 2 bases between. The germline V gene has CDR1 MNHEY and CDR2 SVGEGT. This chain's CDR3 is CASSYTNTGELFF. CDR3 DNA: TGTGCCAGCAGTTATACGAACACCGGGGAGCTGTTTTTT.

This clonotype was seen more than once but under ten times. A much larger clone sits a single nucleotide away, making a read error possible. This chain links TRBV29-1 with TRBJ2-1, with 9 positions matching TRBD2. The better agreement between TRBJ2-7 and the DNA end casts doubt on the J call. Germline-derived CDR1 and CDR2 are SQVTM and ANQGSEA. This CDR3 comprises 14 residues. The CDR3 DNA reads TGCAGCGGAGCGGGAGGACTATCCTACAATGAGCAGTACTTC. This gives the protein CSGAGGLSYNEQYF.

This clonotype was seen ten or more times. This chain connects TRBV19 to TRBJ2-7; the D is unclear. The V gene's germline CDR1 is LNHDA and CDR2 SQIVND (reference sequence). CDR3 length equals 13 residues. V shed 3 bases and J shed 1 base, with 7 bases lying between them. DNA of the CDR3: TGTGCCAGTAGTATCCAGAGGTCCTACGAGCAGTACTTC. This encodes CASSIQRSYEQYF. Complete variable domain (other parts from reference TRBV19 and TRBJ2-7): DGGITQSPKYLFRKEGQNVTLSCEQNLNHDAMYWYRQDPGQGLRLIYYSQIVNDFQKGDIAEGYSVSREKKESFPLTVTSAQKNPTAFYLCASSIQRSYEQYFGPGTRLTVT.

In this sample, this clonotype turned up a few times. The chain couples TRBV9 to TRBJ2-5, with TRBD2 as a possible D gene (6 bases). The germline V gene encodes CDR1 SGDLS and CDR2 YYNGEE. There are 13 residues in the CDR3. V was pared by 4 bases and J by 1 base, with 8 bases between. CDR3 coding DNA: TGTGCCAGCAGCAATAGCGGCCAAGAGACCCAGTACTTC. The encoded protein is CASSNSGQETQYF. Full variable domain (rest looked up from reference TRBV9 and TRBJ2-5): DSGVTQTPKHLITATGQRVTLRCSPRSGDLSVYWYQQSLDQGLQFLIQYYNGEERAKGNILERFSAQQFPDLHSELNLSSLELGDSALYFCASSNSGQETQYFGPGTRLLVL.

The chain is built from TRBV20-1 and TRBJ2-7; either TRBD1 or TRBD2 may supply D (6 bases each). Near its end, the DNA agrees better with TRBJ2-5, so the J call may be wrong. Germline CDR1 DFQATT, CDR2 SNEGSKA (reference sequence). The CDR3 covers 13 residues. CDR3 in DNA: TGCAGTGCTAGCTTACCGGGGGCGGTGACCCAGTACTTC. It codes for CSASLPGAVTQYF.

Only a few counts were recorded for this clonotype. The chain has TRBV5-1 and TRBJ2-7, with D unresolved. Germline values: CDR1 SGHRS, CDR2 YFSETQ. V was clipped by 4 bases and J by 0 bases, with 8 bases between them. CDR3 length: 13 residues. The CDR3 protein is CASSRGASYEQYF. The CDR3 nucleotides read TGCGCCAGCAGCCGCGGTGCCTCCTACGAGCAGTACTTC.